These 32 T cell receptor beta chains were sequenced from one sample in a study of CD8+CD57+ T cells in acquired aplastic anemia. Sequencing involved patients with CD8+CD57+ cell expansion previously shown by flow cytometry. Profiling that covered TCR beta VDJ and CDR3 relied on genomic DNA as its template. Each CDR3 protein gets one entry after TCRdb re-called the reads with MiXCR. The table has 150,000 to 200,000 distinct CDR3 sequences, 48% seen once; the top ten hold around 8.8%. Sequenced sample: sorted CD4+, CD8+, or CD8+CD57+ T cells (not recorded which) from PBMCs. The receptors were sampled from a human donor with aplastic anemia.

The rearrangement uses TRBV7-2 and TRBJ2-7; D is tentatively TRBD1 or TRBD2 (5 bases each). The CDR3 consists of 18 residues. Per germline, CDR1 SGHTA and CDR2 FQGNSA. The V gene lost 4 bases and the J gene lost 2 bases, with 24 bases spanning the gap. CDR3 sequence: CASSSVRKGPGKPYEQYF. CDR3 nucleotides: TGTGCCAGCAGCTCTGTAAGGAAGGGACCCGGGAAACCCTACGAGCAGTACTTC. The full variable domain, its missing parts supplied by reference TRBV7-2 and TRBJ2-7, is GAGVSQSPSNKVTEKGKDVELRCDPISGHTALYWYRQSLGQGLEFLIYFQGNSAPDKSGLPSDRFSAERTGGSVSTLTIQRTQQEDSAVYLCASSSVRKGPGKPYEQYFGPGTRLTVT.

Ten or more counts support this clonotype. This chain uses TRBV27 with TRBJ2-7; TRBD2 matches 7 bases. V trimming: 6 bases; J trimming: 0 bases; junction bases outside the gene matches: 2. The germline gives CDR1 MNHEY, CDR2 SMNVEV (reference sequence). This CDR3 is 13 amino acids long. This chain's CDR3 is CASRGTNSYEQYF. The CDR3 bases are TGTGCCAGCAGGGGGACTAACTCCTACGAGCAGTACTTC.

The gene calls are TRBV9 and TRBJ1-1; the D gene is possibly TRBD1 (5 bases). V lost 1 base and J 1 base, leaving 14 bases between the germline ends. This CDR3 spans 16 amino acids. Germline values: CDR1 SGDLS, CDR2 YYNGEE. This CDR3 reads CASSVLDAGGNTEAFF. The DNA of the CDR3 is TGTGCCAGCAGCGTATTGGACGCGGGGGGGAACACTGAAGCTTTCTTT.

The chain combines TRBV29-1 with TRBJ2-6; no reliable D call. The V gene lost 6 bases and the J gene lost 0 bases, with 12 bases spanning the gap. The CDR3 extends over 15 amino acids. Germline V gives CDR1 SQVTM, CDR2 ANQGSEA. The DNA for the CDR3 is TGCAGCGTCCCCGGGCTGTGCTCTGGGGCCAACGTCCTGACTTTC. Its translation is CSVPGLCSGANVLTF.

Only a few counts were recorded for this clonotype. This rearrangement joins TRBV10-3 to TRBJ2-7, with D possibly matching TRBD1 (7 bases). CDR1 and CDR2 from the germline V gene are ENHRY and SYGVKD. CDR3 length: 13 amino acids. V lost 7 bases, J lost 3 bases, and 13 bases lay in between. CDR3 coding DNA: TGTGCCATCAATGGCGGGACAGACTACGAGCAGTACTTC. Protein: CAINGGTDYEQYF.

The DNA for the CDR3 is TGCAGTGCTAGGCGACAGGGGAGGTTAACAGATACGCAGTATTTT. Its protein product is CSARRQGRLTDTQYF. The chain carries TRBV20-1 and TRBJ2-3; 8 bases match TRBD1. Germline V CDR1 and CDR2: DFQATT, SNEGSKA (reference sequence). The V gene end was trimmed by 3 bases and the J gene end by 3 bases; junction bases not matched to a gene: 8. This CDR3 comprises 15 residues.

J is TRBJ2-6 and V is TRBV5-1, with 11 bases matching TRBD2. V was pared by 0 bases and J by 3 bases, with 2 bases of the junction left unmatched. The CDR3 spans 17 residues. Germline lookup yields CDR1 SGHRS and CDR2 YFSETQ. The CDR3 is CASSLGLAGLGANVLTF. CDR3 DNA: TGCGCCAGCAGCTTGGGACTAGCGGGGCTTGGGGCCAACGTCCTGACTTTC.

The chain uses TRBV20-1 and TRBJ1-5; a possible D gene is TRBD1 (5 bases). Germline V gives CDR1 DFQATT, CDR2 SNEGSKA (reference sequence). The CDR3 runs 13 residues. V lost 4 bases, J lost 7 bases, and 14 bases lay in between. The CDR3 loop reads CSAKLGWDQPQHF. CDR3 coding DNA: TGCAGTGCTAAGTTGGGGTGGGACCAGCCCCAGCATTTT.

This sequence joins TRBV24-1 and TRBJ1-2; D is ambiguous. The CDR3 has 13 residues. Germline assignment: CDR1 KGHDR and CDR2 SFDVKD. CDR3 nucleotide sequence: TGTGCTAGAAGACCGCCGGATAACTATGGCTACACCTTC. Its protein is CARRPPDNYGYTF.

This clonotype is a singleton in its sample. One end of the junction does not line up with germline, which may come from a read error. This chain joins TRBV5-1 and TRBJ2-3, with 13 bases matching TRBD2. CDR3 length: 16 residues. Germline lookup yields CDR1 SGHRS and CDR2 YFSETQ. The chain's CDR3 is CAGSSGTSGNTDTQYF. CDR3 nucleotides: TGCGCCGGCAGCTCGGGGACTAGCGGGAACACAGATACGCAGTATTTT.

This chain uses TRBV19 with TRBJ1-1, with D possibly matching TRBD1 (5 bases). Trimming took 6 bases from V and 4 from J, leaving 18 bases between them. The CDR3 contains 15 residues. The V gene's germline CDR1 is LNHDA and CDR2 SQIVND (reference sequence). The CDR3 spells CASRRGTSGSTEAFF. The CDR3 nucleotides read TGTGCCAGTAGGCGTGGGACCTCGGGGAGCACTGAAGCTTTCTTT. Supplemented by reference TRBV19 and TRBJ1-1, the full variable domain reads DGGITQSPKYLFRKEGQNVTLSCEQNLNHDAMYWYRQDPGQGLRLIYYSQIVNDFQKGDIAEGYSVSREKKESFPLTVTSAQKNPTAFYLCASRRGTSGSTEAFFGQGTRLTVV.

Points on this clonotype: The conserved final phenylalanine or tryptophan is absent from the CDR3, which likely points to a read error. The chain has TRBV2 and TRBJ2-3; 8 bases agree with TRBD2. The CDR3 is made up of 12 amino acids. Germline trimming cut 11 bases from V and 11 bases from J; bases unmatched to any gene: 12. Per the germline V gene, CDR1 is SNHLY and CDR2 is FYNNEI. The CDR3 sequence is CAGRRSGREQYS. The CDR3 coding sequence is TGTGCCGGCCGCCGCAGCGGGAGAGAGCAGTATTCT.

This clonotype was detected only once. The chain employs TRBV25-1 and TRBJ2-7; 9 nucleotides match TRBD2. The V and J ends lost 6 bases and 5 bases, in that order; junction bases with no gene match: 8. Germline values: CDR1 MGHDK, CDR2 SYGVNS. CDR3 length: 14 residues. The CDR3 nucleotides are TGTGCCAGCAGCTCCTCGCGGGAGGGCCACGAGCAGTACTTC. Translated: CASSSSREGHEQYF.

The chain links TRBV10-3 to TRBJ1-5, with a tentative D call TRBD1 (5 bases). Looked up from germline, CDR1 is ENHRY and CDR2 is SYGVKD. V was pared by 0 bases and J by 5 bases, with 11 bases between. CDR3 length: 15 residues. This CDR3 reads CAISESRDGHQPQHF. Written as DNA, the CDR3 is TGTGCCATCAGTGAGTCCCGGGACGGACATCAGCCCCAGCATTTT.

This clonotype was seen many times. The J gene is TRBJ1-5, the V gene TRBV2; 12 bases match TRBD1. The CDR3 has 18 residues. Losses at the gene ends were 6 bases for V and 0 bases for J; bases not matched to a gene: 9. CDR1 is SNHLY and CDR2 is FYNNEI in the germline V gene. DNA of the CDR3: TGTGCCAGCAGAACCGGGACAGGGGGCGCGGGTAGCAATCAGCCCCAGCATTTT. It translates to CASRTGTGGAGSNQPQHF. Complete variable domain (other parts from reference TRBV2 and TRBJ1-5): EPEVTQTPSHQVTQMGQEVILRCVPISNHLYFYWYRQILGQKVEFLVSFYNNEISEKSEIFDDQFSVERPDGSNFTLKIRSTKLEDSAMYFCASRTGTGGAGSNQPQHFGDGTRLSIL.

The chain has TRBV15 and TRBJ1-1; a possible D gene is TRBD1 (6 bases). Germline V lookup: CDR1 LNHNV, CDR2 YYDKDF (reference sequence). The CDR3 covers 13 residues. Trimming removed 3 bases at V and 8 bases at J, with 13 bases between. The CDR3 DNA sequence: TGTGCCACCAGCAGTGGGGACAAATCCGAAGCTTTCTTT. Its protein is CATSSGDKSEAFF. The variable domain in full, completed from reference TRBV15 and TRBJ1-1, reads DAMVIQNPRYQVTQFGKPVTLSCSQTLNHNVMYWYQQKSSQAPKLLFHYYDKDFNNEADTPDNFQSRRPNTSFCFLDIRSPGLGDTAMYLCATSSGDKSEAFFGQGTRLTVV.

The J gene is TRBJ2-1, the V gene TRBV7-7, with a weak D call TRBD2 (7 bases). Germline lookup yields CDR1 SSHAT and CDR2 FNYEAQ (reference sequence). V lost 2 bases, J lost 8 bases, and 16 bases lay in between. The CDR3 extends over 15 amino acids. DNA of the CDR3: TGTGCCAGCAGCTTATGGACGGGGGAGGGGGATGAGCAGTTCTTC. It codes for CASSLWTGEGDEQFF.

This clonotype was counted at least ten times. The CDR3 DNA reads TGTGCCAGCAGCCCAGCGGGAGTTATCGGGGAGCTGTTTTTT. It codes for CASSPAGVIGELFF. The chain is built from TRBV7-3 and TRBJ2-2; TRBD2 aligns across 8 bases. The CDR3 extends over 14 amino acids. Trimming removed 5 bases from V and 7 bases from J; junction bases left unmatched: 6. Per germline, CDR1 SGHTA and CDR2 FQGTGA.

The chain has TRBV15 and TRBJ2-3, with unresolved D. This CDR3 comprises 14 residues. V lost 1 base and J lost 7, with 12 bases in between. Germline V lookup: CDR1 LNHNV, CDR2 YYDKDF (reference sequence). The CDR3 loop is CATSRGLAVNTQYF. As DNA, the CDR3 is TGTGCCACCAGCAGAGGTTTAGCTGTGAATACGCAGTATTTT.

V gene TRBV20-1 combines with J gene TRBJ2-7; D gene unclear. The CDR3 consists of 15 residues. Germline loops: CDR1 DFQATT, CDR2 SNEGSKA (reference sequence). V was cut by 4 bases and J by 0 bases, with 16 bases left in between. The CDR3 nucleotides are TGCAGTGCTATCAATGCCGAGAGAAGCTCCTACGAGCAGTACTTC. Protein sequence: CSAINAERSSYEQYF.

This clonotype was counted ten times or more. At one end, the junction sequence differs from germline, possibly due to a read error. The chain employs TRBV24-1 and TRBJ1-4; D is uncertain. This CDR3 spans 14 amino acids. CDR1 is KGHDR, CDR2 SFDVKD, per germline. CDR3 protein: CATSVRVSKEKLFF. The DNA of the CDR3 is TGTGCCACCAGTGTTAGGGTGTCTAAAGAAAAACTGTTTTTT.

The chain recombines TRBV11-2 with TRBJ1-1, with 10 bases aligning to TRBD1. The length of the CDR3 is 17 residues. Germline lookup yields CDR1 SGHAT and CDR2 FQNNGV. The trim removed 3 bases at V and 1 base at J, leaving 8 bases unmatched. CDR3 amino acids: CASSLGTGDDENTEAFF. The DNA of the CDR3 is TGTGCCAGCAGCTTGGGGACAGGGGACGATGAGAACACTGAAGCTTTCTTT.

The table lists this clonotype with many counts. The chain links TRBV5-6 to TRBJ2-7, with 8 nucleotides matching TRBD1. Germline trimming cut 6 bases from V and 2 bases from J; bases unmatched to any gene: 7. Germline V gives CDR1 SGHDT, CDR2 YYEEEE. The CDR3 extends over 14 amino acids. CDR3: CASKPGQVAYEQYF. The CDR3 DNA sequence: TGTGCCAGCAAGCCGGGACAGGTAGCCTACGAGCAGTACTTC.

CDR3 sequence reads: CASSQGGTGGQETQYF. The CDR3 DNA follows: TGTGCCAGCAGCCAAGGGGGGACAGGGGGACAAGAGACCCAGTACTTC. The chain carries TRBV7-2 and TRBJ2-5; 11 bases align to TRBD1. The CDR3 is 16 residues long. V lost 5 bases, J lost 2 bases, and 7 bases stayed unmatched. Looked up from germline, CDR1 is SGHTA and CDR2 is FQGNSA.

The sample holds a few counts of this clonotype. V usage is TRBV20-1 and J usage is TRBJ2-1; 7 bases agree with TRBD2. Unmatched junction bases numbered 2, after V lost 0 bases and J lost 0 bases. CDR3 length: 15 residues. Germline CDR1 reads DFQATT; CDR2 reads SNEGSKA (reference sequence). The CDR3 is CSAREAGSSYNEQFF. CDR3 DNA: TGCAGTGCTAGAGAAGCGGGGAGCTCCTACAATGAGCAGTTCTTC.

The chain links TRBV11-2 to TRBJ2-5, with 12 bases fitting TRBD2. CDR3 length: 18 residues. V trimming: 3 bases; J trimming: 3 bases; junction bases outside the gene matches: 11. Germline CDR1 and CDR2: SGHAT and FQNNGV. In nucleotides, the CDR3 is TGTGCCAGCAGCTTTAATGGGGCTAGCGGGGGGGCCGAAGAGACCCAGTACTTC. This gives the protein CASSFNGASGGAEETQYF. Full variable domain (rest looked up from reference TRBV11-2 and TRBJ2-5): EAGVAQSPRYKIIEKRQSVAFWCNPISGHATLYWYQQILGQGPKLLIQFQNNGVVDDSQLPKDRFSAERLKGVDSTLKIQPAKLEDSAVYLCASSFNGASGGAEETQYFGPGTRLLVL.

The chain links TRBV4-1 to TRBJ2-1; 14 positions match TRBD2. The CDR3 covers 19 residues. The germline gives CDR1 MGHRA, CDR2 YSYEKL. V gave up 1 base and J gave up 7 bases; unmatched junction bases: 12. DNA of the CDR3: TGCGCCAGCAGCCAAGGTTCGGGGACTAGCGGGAGCTTCGGGAATGAGCAGTTCTTC. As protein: CASSQGSGTSGSFGNEQFF.

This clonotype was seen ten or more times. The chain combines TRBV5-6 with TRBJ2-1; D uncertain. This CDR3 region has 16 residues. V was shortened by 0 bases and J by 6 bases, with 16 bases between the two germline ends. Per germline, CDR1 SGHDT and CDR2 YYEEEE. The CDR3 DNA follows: TGTGCCAGCAGCTTGGCCACACCCTGGGTACCCAATGAGCAGTTCTTC. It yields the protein CASSLATPWVPNEQFF.

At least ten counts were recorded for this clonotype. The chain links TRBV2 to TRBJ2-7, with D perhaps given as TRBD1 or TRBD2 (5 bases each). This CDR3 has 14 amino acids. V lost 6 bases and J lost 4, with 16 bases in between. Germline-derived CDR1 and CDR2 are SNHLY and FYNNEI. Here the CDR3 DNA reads TGTGCCAGCAGCCGATCCGGGACGCGGTACGAGCAGTACTTC. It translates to CASSRSGTRYEQYF.

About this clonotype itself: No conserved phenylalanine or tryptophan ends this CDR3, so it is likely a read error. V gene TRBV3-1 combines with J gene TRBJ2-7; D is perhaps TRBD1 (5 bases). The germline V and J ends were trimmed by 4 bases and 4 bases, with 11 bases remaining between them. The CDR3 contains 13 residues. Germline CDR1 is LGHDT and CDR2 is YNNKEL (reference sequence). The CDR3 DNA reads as TGTGCCAGCAGCCCACAGGCCGTGTACGAGCAGTACCTC. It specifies CASSPQAVYEQYL.

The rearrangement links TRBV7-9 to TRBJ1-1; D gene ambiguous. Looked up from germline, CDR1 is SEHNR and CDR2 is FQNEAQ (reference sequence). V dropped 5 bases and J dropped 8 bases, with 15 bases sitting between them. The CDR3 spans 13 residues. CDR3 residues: CASSPTIGGEAFF. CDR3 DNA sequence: TGTGCCAGCAGCCCGACAATTGGTGGGGAAGCTTTCTTT.

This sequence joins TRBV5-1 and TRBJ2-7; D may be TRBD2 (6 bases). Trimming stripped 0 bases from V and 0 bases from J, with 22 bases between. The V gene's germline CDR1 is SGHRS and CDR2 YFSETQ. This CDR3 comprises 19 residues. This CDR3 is CASSLEFGGAPPCSYEQYF. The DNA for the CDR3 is TGCGCCAGCAGCTTGGAATTCGGGGGTGCACCTCCGTGCTCCTACGAGCAGTACTTC.